This T cell receptor (beta chain) was documented in a study of cytomegalovirus exposure and HLA in healthy donors (dated by TCRdb to about 2017). At the level of the whole study: An earlier analysis of 587 of the donors reported 276 Gb of sequence data and some 110 million unique TCR beta sequences obtained from roughly 180 million T cells. Among the roughly 400 genotyped donors, approximately 81% belonged to the genetic ancestry cluster associated with self-reported Caucasian donors. The number of donors typed differed by locus, with 629-630 for A, B, C, DRB1 and DQB1, around 560 for DQA1, under 610 for DPA1, and around 460 for DPB1. In a later analysis, previously published TCR beta repertoires from about 670 donors were re-analyzed and high-resolution HLA genotyping was added so that TCR occurrence patterns could be studied. Every discovery cohort repertoire had been produced on one sequencing platform. Genome-wide SNP genotypes for about 60% of the roughly 670 donors were used in a later genetic analysis, which treated that subset as a discovery cohort. Along with the roughly 670-subject first cohort, a separate validation cohort of over 90 different subjects was used. Because of strong linkage in the cohort, five DR-DQ haplotypes were treated as single units for association and clustering. To predict cytomegalovirus infection status, the study combined high-throughput TCR immunosequencing, statistical association of individual TCRs with disease status, and machine learning. Across some 400 genotyped donors of the cohort, an average of about 240,000 unique TCR beta nucleotide sequences per donor were sequenced, and roughly 20% of those sequences were non-productive. The aim of the study was to test whether cataloging public T cell receptors could identify signatures of past pathogen exposure. About 330 gigabases of sequencing data and 70 million to 100 million unique TCR sequences made up an early release that covered 640 HLA-typed donors. Rather than using new phenotypic data, the later analysis identified candidate immune exposures from TCR beta sequences and from how often those sequences occurred across donors. Class I and class II HLA loci were covered by the typing at four-digit resolution. The study profiled the T cell repertoires of 550 to 700 subjects by immunosequencing and related them to cytomegalovirus serostatus. An earlier analysis of roughly 600 of the donors used high-throughput TCR beta sequencing to judge whether each TCR beta V gene segment behaved as functional or pseudogenic. Donor age, sex, ethnicity and CMV serostatus were collected together with the repertoire data. On the study overall, not on this receptor specifically: HLA typing was unavailable for some donors at each locus, so association tests used only the typed subset. Sequencing depth was assumed to be roughly uniform across donors in the presence/absence analyses, though that assumption may not hold. Some IMGT-functional V segments, including TRBV6-2 and TRBV6-3, could not be told apart with the 87-base-pair reads, so those segments were excluded. Specific HLA alleles were associated with about 17,000 TCR beta sequences at a false discovery rate of 0.05 in a later analysis. The classifier was reported to diagnose cytomegalovirus status with high specificity and sensitivity in both the original cohort and the validation cohort. In a later analysis, HLA-associated TCR beta chains were found to be more clonally expanded and to have lower generation probabilities than equally common non-associated chains. Several of the top co-occurrence clusters appeared to be linked to parvovirus B19, influenza, CMV and Epstein-Barr virus, according to a later analysis. The study gave a list of under 200 TCR beta chains associated with cytomegalovirus. Linkage disequilibrium might explain the correlated functional status among segregating V segments, but an unknown experimental factor could not be ruled out. An association between a missense DCLRE1C variant and V-gene and J-gene trimming of TCR beta chains was found in a later genetic analysis and replicated in an independent cohort. A cluster of highly shared sequence variants was judged likely to be a technical artifact of the sequencing pipeline. When HLA alleles, especially DR and DQ, strongly co-occurred, attributing TCR associations to individual alleles was difficult. A further reported finding was that TCR beta sequences accurately predicted the HLA-A and HLA-B alleles for most subjects in the first cohort. According to a later genetic analysis, donors in an Asian-associated ancestry cluster had fewer N-insertions in productive TCRs than the roughly 670-donor mean. This cohort had only TCR beta chains sequenced, and the lack of alpha or paired-chain data limited which features could be detected. Approximately 16 rarely observed V segments, including chromosome 9 orphons, were excluded from the earlier analysis of several hundred of the donors because counts were too low. In a later analysis, the rate of TCR association differed among HLA loci, with DRB1 alleles having the most associated TCRs and HLA-C alleles having the fewest. The only immune exposure information available for the cohort was CMV serostatus. While some public TCRs were present in many individuals, most TCR sequences turned up only very rarely across donors. It was suggested by the authors that the approach could potentially be generalized to other disease states and immunological phenotypes. In vitro tests confirmed that a few of the cytomegalovirus-associated TCR beta chains recognize cytomegalovirus antigens. Most CMV-associated TCR beta chains appeared to be HLA-restricted in a later analysis, and the HLA associations seemed to be driven largely by CMV exposure. In an earlier analysis of around 600 of the donors, most TCR beta V segments were observed in productive rearrangements about 90% or about 30% of the time, broadly matching IMGT annotations.

The cohort consisted of some 670 healthy bone marrow donors. At the time of sampling, every cohort member was nominally healthy, though immune exposures that went unrecorded were likely present. The donor tested CMV seronegative, placing the donor among the 352 seronegative members of the cohort. A peripheral blood sample was provided by each donor, and peripheral blood mononuclear cells were used for TCR beta sequencing. The Qiagen DNeasy Blood Extraction Kit was used to extract genomic DNA from the blood cell samples. This clone occurred a few times. What antigen it recognizes has not been identified. No much larger clone exists at a distance of one base, and base qualities are not known. Cut back by 6 bases and 2 bases, the V and J ends lie 22 bases apart. The CDR3, cysteine through phenylalanine, is 18 amino acids long. CDR3 DNA only is kept here, 54 bases in frame from base 1. Via the germline V gene (reference sequence), CDR1 is LNHDA and CDR2 SQIVND.

The library was generated by the immunoSEQ multiplex PCR assay. For the multiplex PCR, a mixture combining 60 forward primers for TCR Vbeta segments and 13 reverse primers for TCR Jbeta segments was used. A multiplex PCR assay on genomic DNA amplified the CDR3 region of rearranged TCR beta genes. The amplified TCR beta libraries were sequenced on the Illumina HiSeq System as 87-base-pair reads. Turning to the authors' computational methods: Across the 500 to 850 repertoires, a later analysis counted around 80 million unique TCR beta chains, roughly 11 million of which were shared by at least two donors. Raw reads were error-corrected and collapsed into unique sequences with a nearest-neighbor algorithm that merged closely related sequences to remove PCR and sequencing errors. V, D and J gene segments were assigned by aligning CDR3 sequences to IMGT reference sequences. Each retained sequence needed at least a six-nucleotide match to both a V gene segment and a J gene segment. Rearrangements were classified as productive when the CDR3 lacked stop codons and remained in frame with V and J, and all other rearrangements were classified as non-productive. Following IMGT convention, CDR3 was defined as the stretch from the second conserved V-encoded cysteine up to the conserved J-encoded phenylalanine. The earlier analysis of 587 of the donors excluded sequences that lacked an unambiguous match to a single V gene segment. In an earlier analysis of several hundred of the donors, V segments were called functional above 56.7% productive rearrangements and were called segregating when the between-donor standard deviation exceeded 5%. A statistical classification framework was built to diagnose cytomegalovirus status from the catalog of TCR beta chain sequences. A later analysis assigned V and J genes by comparing TCR nucleotide sequences with IMGT/GENE-DB human TR gene sequences. Using the TCRdist pipeline, a later analysis assigned CDR3 sequences along with most-parsimonious VDJ recombination scenarios. In a later analysis, every TCR beta chain was defined by the combination of its CDR3 amino acid sequence and its V-gene family, and reads without a unique V-gene family were dropped. In a later analysis, fewer than 600 highly shared, low-generation-probability nucleotide sequences were removed to address suspected cross-contamination and a sequencing artifact. In a later analysis, a clonal expansion index for each public chain was calculated from normalized within-repertoire ranks of inferred template counts. In a later analysis, generation probabilities were computed using a VDJ recombination model fitted to out-of-frame rearrangements, and the results were checked against IGoR. Hypergeometric tests were used in a later analysis to score TCR-TCR, TCR-HLA and TCR-CMV co-occurrence, with a repertoire-size bias correction applied to the TCR pairs. False discovery rates were estimated in a later analysis by permuting HLA or CMV assignments 20 times. In a later analysis, co-occurring TCRs were grouped using DBSCAN, and TCRdist sequence similarity was added for clustering within HLA-allele-positive subsets. Repertoires with fewer than 30,000 or more than 120,000 public chains, plus five repertoires with anomalous nucleotide sharing, were excluded from co-occurrence clustering. TCRdb carries this immuneACCESS record with in-frame sequences only. Its versions omit some clonotypes, under half of them owing to an unresolved V gene in the studies checked, with the rest unexplained. V and J calls and clone size are as listed in that table; D and trimming were resolved from the DNA. In all, the sample holds some 88,000 clones, and roughly two thirds of those were seen once. The top ten hold roughly 6% of the sample.

The sample was PBMCs. The chain is encoded by TRBV19 joined to TRBJ2-2; the D gene is unclear. This receptor was identified in a woman in her 30s in good health and CMV-seronegative. The CDR3: CASRPGYSLGVNTGELFF. The DNA sequence is as follows: TGTGCCAGTAGGCCGGGTTACTCGTTAGGAGTTAACACCGGGGAGCTGTTTTTT. When the CDR3 is completed using the reference TRBV19 and TRBJ2-2 genes on either side, the full variable domain is DGGITQSPKYLFRKEGQNVTLSCEQNLNHDAMYWYRQDPGQGLRLIYYSQIVNDFQKGDIAEGYSVSREKKESFPLTVTSAQKNPTAFYLCASRPGYSLGVNTGELFFGEGSRLTVL.